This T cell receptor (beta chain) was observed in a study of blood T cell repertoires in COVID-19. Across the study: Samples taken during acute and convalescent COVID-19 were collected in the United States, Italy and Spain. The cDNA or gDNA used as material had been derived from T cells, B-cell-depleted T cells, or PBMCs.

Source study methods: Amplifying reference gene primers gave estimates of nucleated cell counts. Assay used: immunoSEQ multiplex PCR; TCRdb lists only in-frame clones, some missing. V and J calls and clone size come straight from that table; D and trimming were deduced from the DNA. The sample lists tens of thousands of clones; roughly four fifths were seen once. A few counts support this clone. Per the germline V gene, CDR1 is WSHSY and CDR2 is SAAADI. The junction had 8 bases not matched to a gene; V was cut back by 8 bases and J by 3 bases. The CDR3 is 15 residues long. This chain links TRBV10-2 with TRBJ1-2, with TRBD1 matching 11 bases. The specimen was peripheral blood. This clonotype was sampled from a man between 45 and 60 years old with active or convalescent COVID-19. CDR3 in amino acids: CASRDRGAPHYGYTF. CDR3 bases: TGCGCCAGCCGGGACAGGGGGGCCCCTCACTATGGCTACACCTTC.